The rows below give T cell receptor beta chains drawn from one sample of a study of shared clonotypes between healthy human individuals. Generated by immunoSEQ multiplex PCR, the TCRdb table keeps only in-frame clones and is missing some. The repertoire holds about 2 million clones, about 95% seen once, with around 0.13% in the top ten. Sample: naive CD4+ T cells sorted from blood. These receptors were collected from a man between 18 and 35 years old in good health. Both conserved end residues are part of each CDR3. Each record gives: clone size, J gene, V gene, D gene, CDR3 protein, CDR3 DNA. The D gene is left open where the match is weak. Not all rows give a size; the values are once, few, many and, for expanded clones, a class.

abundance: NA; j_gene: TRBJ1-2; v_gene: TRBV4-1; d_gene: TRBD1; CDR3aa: CASSQPTGGAWGYTF; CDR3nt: TGCGCCAGCAGCCAACCTACAGGGGGCGCCTGGGGCTACACCTTC
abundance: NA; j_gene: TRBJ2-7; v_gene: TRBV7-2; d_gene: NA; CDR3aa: CASSPGGPPYEQYF; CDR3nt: TGTGCCAGCAGCCCAGGCGGACCTCCCTACGAGCAGTACTTC
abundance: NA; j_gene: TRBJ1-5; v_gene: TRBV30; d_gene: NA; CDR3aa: CAWSRWGSPGPQHF; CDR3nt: TGTGCCTGGAGTCGATGGGGATCCCCCGGGCCCCAGCATTTT
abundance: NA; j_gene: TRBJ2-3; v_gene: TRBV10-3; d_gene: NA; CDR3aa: CAISLGSLGDTQYF; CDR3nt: TGTGCCATCTCCTTGGGGTCCTTGGGGGATACGCAGTATTTT
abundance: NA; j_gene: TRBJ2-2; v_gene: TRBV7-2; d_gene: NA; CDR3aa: CASSSTGRDGELFF; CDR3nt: TGTGCCAGCAGCTCTACAGGCAGGGACGGGGAGCTGTTTTTT
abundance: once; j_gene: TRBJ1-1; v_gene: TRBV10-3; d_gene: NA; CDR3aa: CAITKDVLNTEAFF; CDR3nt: TGTGCCATCACCAAGGACGTCCTGAACACTGAAGCTTTCTTT
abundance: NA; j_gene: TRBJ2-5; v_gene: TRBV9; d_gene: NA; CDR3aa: CASSVAERDSGTQYF; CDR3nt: TGTGCCAGCAGCGTTGCCGAGAGGGACTCGGGGACCCAGTACTTC
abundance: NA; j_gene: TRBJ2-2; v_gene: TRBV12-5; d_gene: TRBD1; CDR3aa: CASGLGTGWTGELFF; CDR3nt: TGTGCTAGTGGTCTTGGGACAGGGTGGACCGGGGAGCTGTTTTTT
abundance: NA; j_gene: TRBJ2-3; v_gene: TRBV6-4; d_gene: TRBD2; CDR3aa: CASSALGLAGTITDTQYF; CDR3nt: TGTGCCAGCAGTGCCCTCGGACTAGCGGGAACCATCACAGATACGCAGTATTTT
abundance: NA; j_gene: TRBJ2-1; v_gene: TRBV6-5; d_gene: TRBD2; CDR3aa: CASTGSGMTYNEQFF; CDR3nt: TGTGCCAGCACGGGCAGCGGGATGACCTACAATGAGCAGTTCTTC
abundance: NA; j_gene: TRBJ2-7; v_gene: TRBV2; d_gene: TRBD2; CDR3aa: CATHGLAGSYEQYF; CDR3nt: TGTGCCACCCACGGGCTAGCGGGAAGCTACGAGCAGTACTTC
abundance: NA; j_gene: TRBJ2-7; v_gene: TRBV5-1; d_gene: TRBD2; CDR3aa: CASTKLAGGSYEQYF; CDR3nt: TGCGCCAGCACCAAACTAGCGGGGGGCTCCTACGAGCAGTACTTC
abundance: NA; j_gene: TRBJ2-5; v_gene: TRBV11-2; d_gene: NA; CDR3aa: CASSLLRNQETQYF; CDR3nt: TGTGCCAGCAGCCTCCTCAGGAACCAAGAGACCCAGTACTTC
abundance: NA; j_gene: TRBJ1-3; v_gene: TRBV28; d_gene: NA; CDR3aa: CASNPGGGFGNTIYF; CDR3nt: TGTGCCAGCAACCCGGGGGGGGGCTTTGGAAACACCATATATTTT
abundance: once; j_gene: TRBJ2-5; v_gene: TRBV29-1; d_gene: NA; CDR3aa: CSVVRDIRETQYF; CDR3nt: TGCAGCGTTGTCCGGGACATAAGGGAGACCCAGTACTTC
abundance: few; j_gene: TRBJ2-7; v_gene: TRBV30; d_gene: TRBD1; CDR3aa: CAWSVIYKDRGYEQYF; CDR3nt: TGTGCCTGGAGTGTAATCTATAAGGACAGGGGCTACGAGCAGTACTTC
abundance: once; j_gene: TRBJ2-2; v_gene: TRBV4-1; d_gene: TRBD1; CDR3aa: CASSLKLKDRVAGELFF; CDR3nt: TGCGCCAGCAGCCTCAAGCTAAAAGACAGGGTTGCCGGGGAGCTGTTTTTT
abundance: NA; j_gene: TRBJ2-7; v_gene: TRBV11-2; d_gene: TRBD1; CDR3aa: CASSYLGQLTYEQYF; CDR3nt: TGTGCCAGCAGCTACTTGGGACAGTTGACCTACGAGCAGTACTTC
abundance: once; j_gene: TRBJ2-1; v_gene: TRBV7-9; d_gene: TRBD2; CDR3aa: CASSISGRSYNEQFF; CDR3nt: TGTGCCAGCAGCATCAGCGGGAGGAGCTACAATGAGCAGTTCTTC
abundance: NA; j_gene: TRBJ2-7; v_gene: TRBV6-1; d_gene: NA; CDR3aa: CAGQWGKYYEQYF; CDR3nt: TGTGCGGGGCAGTGGGGGAAATACTACGAGCAGTACTTC
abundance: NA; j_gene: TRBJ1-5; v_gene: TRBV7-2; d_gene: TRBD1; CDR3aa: CASRLQGTSNQPQHF; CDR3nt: TGTGCCAGCAGATTACAGGGGACTAGCAATCAGCCCCAGCATTTT
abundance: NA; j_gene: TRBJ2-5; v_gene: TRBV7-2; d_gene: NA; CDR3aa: CASSPRGETQYF; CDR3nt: TGTGCCAGCAGCCCCAGGGGAGAGACCCAGTACTTC
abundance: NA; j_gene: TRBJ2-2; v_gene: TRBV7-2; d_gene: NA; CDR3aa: CASSADGGYSGELFF; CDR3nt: TGTGCCAGCAGCGCAGACGGGGGATACAGCGGGGAGCTGTTTTTT
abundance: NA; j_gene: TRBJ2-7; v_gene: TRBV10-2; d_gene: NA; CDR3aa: CASSSNGEQYF; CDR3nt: TGCGCCAGCAGCTCGAATGGAGAGCAGTACTTC
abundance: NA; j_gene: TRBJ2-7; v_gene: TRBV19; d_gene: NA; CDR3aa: CASSIAGDSSFYEQYF; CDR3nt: TGTGCCAGTAGTATAGCAGGAGACAGTTCTTTCTACGAGCAGTACTTC
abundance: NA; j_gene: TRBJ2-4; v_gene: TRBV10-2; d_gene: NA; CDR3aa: CASIGGGLAKNIQYF; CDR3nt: TGCGCCAGCATAGGAGGGGGCCTAGCCAAAAACATTCAGTACTTC
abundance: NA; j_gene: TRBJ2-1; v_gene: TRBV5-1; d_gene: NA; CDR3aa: CASSSDGPNNEQFF; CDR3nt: TGCGCCAGCAGCTCGGACGGGCCAAACAATGAGCAGTTCTTC
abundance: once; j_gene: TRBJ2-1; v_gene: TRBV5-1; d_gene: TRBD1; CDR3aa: CASSLGDRTNEQFF; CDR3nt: TGCGCCAGCAGCTTGGGGGACAGGACCAATGAGCAGTTCTTC
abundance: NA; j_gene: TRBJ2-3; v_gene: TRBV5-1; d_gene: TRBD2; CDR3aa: CASSLSPGLAGPDTQYF; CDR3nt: TGCGCCAGCAGCTTATCTCCGGGACTAGCGGGGCCAGATACGCAGTATTTT
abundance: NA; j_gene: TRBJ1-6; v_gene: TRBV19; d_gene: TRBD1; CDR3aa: CASSTRQGPGSPLHF; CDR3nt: TGTGCCAGTAGTACGAGACAGGGTCCAGGTTCACCCCTCCACTTT
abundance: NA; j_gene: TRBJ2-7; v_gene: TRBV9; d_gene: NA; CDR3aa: CASSVGAGVTYEQYF; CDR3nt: TGTGCCAGCAGCGTCGGGGCAGGGGTAACCTACGAGCAGTACTTC
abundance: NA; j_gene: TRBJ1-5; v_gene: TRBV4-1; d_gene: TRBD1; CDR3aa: CASSQGQGDQPQHF; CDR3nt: TGCGCCAGCAGCCAAGGACAGGGGGATCAGCCCCAGCATTTT
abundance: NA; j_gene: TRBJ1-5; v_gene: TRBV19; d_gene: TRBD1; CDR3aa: CASSTKDRGLNQPQHF; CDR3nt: TGTGCCAGTAGTACGAAAGACAGGGGGCTTAATCAGCCCCAGCATTTT
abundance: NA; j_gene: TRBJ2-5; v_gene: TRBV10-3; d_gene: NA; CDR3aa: CAISESLLETQYF; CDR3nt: TGTGCCATCAGTGAGAGCCTGCTGGAGACCCAGTACTTC
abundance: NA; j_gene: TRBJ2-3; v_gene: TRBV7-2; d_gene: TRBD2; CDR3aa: CASSHPGLAGKTDTQYF; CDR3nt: TGTGCCAGCAGCCACCCTGGGCTAGCGGGAAAGACAGATACGCAGTATTTT
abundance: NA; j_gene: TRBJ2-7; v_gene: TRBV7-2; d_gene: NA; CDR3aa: CASSLSRDKTYEQYF; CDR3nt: TGTGCCAGCAGCTTAAGTCGGGACAAGACCTACGAGCAGTACTTC
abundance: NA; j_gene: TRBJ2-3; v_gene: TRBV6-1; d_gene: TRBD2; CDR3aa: CASSELGLAGMGGGTDTQYF; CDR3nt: TGTGCCAGCAGTGAACTGGGACTAGCGGGAATGGGAGGTGGCACAGATACGCAGTATTTT
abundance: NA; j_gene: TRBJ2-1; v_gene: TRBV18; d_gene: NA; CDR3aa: CASSPGVNEQFF; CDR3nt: TGTGCCAGCTCACCGGGAGTTAATGAGCAGTTCTTC
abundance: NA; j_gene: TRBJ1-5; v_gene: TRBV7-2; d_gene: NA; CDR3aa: CASSPEAPQAQPQHF; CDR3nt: TGTGCCAGCAGCCCCGAGGCCCCTCAAGCTCAGCCCCAGCATTTT
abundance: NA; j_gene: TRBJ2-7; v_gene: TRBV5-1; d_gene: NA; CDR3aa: CASSPVGGAYEQYF; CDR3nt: TGCGCCAGCAGCCCGGTGGGGGGAGCCTACGAGCAGTACTTC
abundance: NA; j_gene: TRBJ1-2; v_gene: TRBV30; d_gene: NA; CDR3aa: CAWSGTTNYGYTF; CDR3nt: TGTGCCTGGAGCGGGACAACGAACTATGGCTACACCTTC
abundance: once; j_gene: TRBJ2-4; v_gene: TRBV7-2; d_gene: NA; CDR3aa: CASSSTDILAKNIQYF; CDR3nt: TGTGCCAGCAGCTCGACGGACATACTAGCCAAAAACATTCAGTACTTC
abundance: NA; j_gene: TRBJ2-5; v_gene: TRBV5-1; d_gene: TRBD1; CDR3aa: CASNLGQGEETQYF; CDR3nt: TGCGCCAGCAACCTAGGGCAGGGGGAAGAGACCCAGTACTTC
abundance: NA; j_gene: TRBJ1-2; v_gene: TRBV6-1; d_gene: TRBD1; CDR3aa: CASSDGQVGYTF; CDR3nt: TGTGCCAGCAGTGATGGACAGGTTGGCTACACCTTC
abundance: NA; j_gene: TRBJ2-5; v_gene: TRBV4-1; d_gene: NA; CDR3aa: CASSQFSGPGRETQYF; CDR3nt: TGCGCCAGCAGCCAGTTCTCGGGCCCCGGACGAGAGACCCAGTACTTC
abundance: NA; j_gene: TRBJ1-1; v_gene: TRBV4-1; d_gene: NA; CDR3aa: CASSQARVGGTEAFF; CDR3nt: TGCGCCAGCAGCCAGGCTCGGGTAGGGGGCACTGAAGCTTTCTTT
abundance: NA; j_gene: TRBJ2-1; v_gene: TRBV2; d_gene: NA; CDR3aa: CASSDRPNNEQFF; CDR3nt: TGTGCCAGCAGTGACCGACCTAACAATGAGCAGTTCTTC
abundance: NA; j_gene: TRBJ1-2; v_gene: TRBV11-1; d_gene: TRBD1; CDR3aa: CASSSKTTGHYGYTF; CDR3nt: TGTGCCAGCAGCTCCAAAACGACAGGGCACTATGGCTACACCTTC
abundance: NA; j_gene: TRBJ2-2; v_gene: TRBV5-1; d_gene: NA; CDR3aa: CASSFITGPGELFF; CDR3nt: TGCGCCAGCAGCTTCATCACAGGGCCCGGGGAGCTGTTTTTT
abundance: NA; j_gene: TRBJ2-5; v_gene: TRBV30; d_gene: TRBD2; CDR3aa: CAWRDRGTSLDTQYF; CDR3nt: TGTGCCTGGAGGGATAGAGGGACTAGTCTGGATACCCAGTACTTC
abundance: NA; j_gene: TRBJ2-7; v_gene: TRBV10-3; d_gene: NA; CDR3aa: CAISEPPRSLGYEQYF; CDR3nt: TGTGCCATCAGTGAGCCCCCTAGGTCCCTAGGTTACGAGCAGTACTTC
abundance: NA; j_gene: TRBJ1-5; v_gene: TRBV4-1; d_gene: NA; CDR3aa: CASTSVGDSNQPQHF; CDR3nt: TGCGCCAGCACTTCAGTCGGGGATAGCAATCAGCCCCAGCATTTT
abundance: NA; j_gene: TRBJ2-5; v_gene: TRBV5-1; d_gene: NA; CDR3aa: CASSFQGRQETQYF; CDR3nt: TGCGCCAGCAGTTTTCAAGGGCGCCAAGAGACCCAGTACTTC
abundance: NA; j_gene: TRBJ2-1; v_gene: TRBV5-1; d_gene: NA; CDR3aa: CASSWTDYNEQFF; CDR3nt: TGCGCCAGCAGCTGGACGGACTACAATGAGCAGTTCTTC
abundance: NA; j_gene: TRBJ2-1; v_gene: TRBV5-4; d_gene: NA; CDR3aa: CASSLPSESNEQFF; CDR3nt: TGTGCCAGCAGCCTCCCTAGCGAATCCAATGAGCAGTTCTTC